This passage covers 20 T cell receptor beta chains from one sample sequenced in a study of OX40 agonist ivuxolimab in advanced cancers. Method: immunoSEQ multiplex PCR; TCRdb's copy keeps in-frame clones and lacks some. The sample holds roughly 57,000 clones, roughly 83% seen once. The starting material was CD4+ or CD8+ T cells sorted from blood, obtained in a trial of the OX40 agonist ivuxolimab. The receptors here all came from an adult with an advanced solid tumor such as melanoma, head and neck, liver or kidney cancer.

V is TRBV2 and J is TRBJ2-6, with unresolved D. The CDR3 spans 14 residues. Trimming pared 1 base from V and 5 bases from J, leaving 6 bases between. Germline V lookup: CDR1 SNHLY, CDR2 FYNNEI. This CDR3 is CASSEGLRANVLTF. CDR3 DNA sequence: TGTGCCAGCAGTGAAGGACTGCGGGCCAACGTCCTGACTTTC.

The chain links TRBV18 to TRBJ1-6; D is unresolved. This CDR3 is 14 amino acids long. Trimming cost V 1 base and J 5 bases, with 6 bases left between them. From germline, CDR1 is KGHSH and CDR2 LQKENI. CDR3 coding DNA: TGTGCCAGCTCACCACTCGAGAATAATTCACCCCTCCACTTT. Residues: CASSPLENNSPLHF.

The rearrangement joins TRBV29-1 to TRBJ1-5; 9 nucleotides match TRBD1. V trimming: 0 bases; J trimming: 11 bases; junction bases outside the gene matches: 14. This CDR3 is built from 16 residues. Germline V gene lookup returns CDR1 SQVTM and CDR2 ANQGSEA. CDR3 bases: TGCAGCGTTGAAGAGGGACCGGGACAGGGTGCACGGTCCCAGCATTTT. Its protein is CSVEEGPGQGARSQHF.

This chain links TRBV11-2 with TRBJ1-1, with D tentatively TRBD1 (6 bases). The germline V and J ends were trimmed by 3 bases and 5 bases, with 13 bases remaining between them. Germline CDR1 is SGHAT and CDR2 is FQNNGV. The CDR3 is 14 amino acids. CDR3 protein: CASSFTGRQTEAFF. The CDR3 bases are TGTGCCAGCAGCTTTACAGGGAGACAAACTGAAGCTTTCTTT.

In regard to this clone: One end of the junction does not line up with germline, which may come from a read error. V and J are TRBV6-6 and TRBJ2-3, with D perhaps matching TRBD2 (5 bases). Germline CDR1 and CDR2: MNHNY and SVGAGI (reference sequence). CDR3 length: 14 residues. This CDR3 reads CASRIGGSKDTQYF. The DNA for the CDR3 is TGTGCCAGCAGGATCGGAGGTAGCAAAGATACGCAGTATTTT.

The chain combines TRBV4-1 with TRBJ2-3; no clear D gene. This CDR3 comprises 13 residues. Looked up from germline, CDR1 is MGHRA and CDR2 is YSYEKL. Deletions cut 1 base from V and 5 bases from J, with 7 bases between. CDR3 protein: CASSQGPQDTQYF. In DNA, the CDR3 is TGCGCCAGCAGCCAAGGACCTCAAGATACGCAGTATTTT.

The chain is built from TRBV15 and TRBJ1-2; 9 nucleotides align to TRBD1. This CDR3 comprises 14 residues. Trimming removed 2 bases from V and 7 bases from J; junction bases left unmatched: 5. Germline CDR1 LNHNV, CDR2 YYDKDF (reference sequence). CDR3 DNA: TGTGCCACCAGCAGACAACAGGGGGCAGGTGGCTACACCTTC. Its translation is CATSRQQGAGGYTF.

This clone was counted only a few times. The chain recombines TRBV5-4 with TRBJ2-7, with 8 bases identical to TRBD1. V lost 4 bases to trimming and J lost 0 bases; unmatched junction nucleotides: 3. The CDR3 totals 14 residues. Germline lookup yields CDR1 SGHNT and CDR2 YYREEE (reference sequence). The CDR3 sequence: CASSPGQVSYEQYF. Here the CDR3 DNA reads TGTGCCAGCAGCCCGGGACAGGTCTCCTACGAGCAGTACTTC.

V gene TRBV5-1 combines with J gene TRBJ1-1; 8 nucleotides match TRBD1. V trimming: 3 bases; J trimming: 1 base; junction bases outside the gene matches: 2. CDR3 length equals 14 residues. Germline assignment: CDR1 SGHRS and CDR2 YFSETQ. For the CDR3, the DNA is TGCGCCAGCAGCTGGGGACAGGCGAACACTGAAGCTTTCTTT. Encoded protein: CASSWGQANTEAFF.

V gene TRBV5-4 combines with J gene TRBJ2-7; possibly TRBD1 or TRBD2 for D (5 bases each). This CDR3 has 14 amino acids. The germline V gene encodes CDR1 SGHNT and CDR2 YYREEE (reference sequence). V gave up 0 bases and J gave up 5 bases, with 12 bases separating them. The chain's CDR3 is CASSLDRRSNEQYF. Written as DNA, the CDR3 is TGTGCCAGCAGCTTGGACAGGAGGTCCAACGAGCAGTACTTC.

V is TRBV15 and J is TRBJ2-2; D is perhaps TRBD2 (6 bases). This CDR3 is built from 17 residues. Trimming took off 1 base at V and 6 bases at J, with 18 bases between the two ends. Germline lookup yields CDR1 LNHNV and CDR2 YYDKDF (reference sequence). The CDR3 bases are TGTGCCACCAGCAGAGGCGGGACCCAGGGAAAGGCCGGGGAGCTGTTTTTT. It specifies CATSRGGTQGKAGELFF. The variable domain in full, with the rest retrieved from reference TRBV15 and TRBJ2-2, is DAMVIQNPRYQVTQFGKPVTLSCSQTLNHNVMYWYQQKSSQAPKLLFHYYDKDFNNEADTPDNFQSRRPNTSFCFLDIRSPGLGDTAMYLCATSRGGTQGKAGELFFGEGSRLTVL.

This chain links TRBV30 with TRBJ2-5, with 7 bases fitting TRBD1. CDR3 size: 13 residues. Germline V CDR1 and CDR2: GTSNPN, SVGIG (reference sequence). The V gene end was trimmed by 5 bases and the J gene end by 5 bases; junction bases not matched to a gene: 8. DNA for the CDR3: TGTGCCTGGTCAGGGGGACCGGTGGAGACCCAGTACTTC. Its protein product is CAWSGGPVETQYF.

The V call is TRBV19, the J call TRBJ2-7; no reliable D call. V lost 7 bases to trimming and J lost 2 bases, with 15 bases between them. Germline V lookup: CDR1 LNHDA, CDR2 SQIVND (reference sequence). The CDR3 has 14 residues. This chain's CDR3 is CASTKRISPYEQYF. For the CDR3, the DNA is TGTGCCAGTACCAAAAGGATTTCACCCTACGAGCAGTACTTC.

The CDR3 here is CASSTLAGALKQFF. Written as DNA, the CDR3 is TGTGCCAGTAGTACCCTAGCGGGAGCCCTCAAGCAGTTCTTC. The chain is built from TRBV19 and TRBJ2-1; 10 bases match TRBD2. The J segment lost 11 bases and the V segment lost 4 bases, leaving 8 bases of the junction unmatched. This CDR3 has 14 amino acids. Per germline, CDR1 LNHDA and CDR2 SQIVND (reference sequence).

This rearrangement joins TRBV29-1 to TRBJ1-3; maybe TRBD1 (6 bases). CDR3 length equals 12 residues. Deletions cut 6 bases from V and 4 bases from J, with 10 bases between. CDR1 is SQVTM and CDR2 is ANQGSEA in the germline V gene. CDR3 sequence reads: CSVRQEGNTIYF. The DNA for the CDR3 is TGCAGCGTCCGACAGGAGGGAAACACCATATATTTT.

The chain is built from TRBV6-1 and TRBJ2-1; perhaps TRBD2 as D (6 bases). The CDR3 is 15 residues long. The V end lost 7 bases, the J end lost 3 bases, and 16 bases lay between the germline ends. Germline CDR1 is MNHNS and CDR2 is SASEGT. The CDR3 spells CASTESSAGYNEQFF. For the CDR3, the DNA is TGTGCCAGCACCGAGTCTAGCGCGGGCTACAATGAGCAGTTCTTC.

The V and J genes are TRBV30 and TRBJ1-4; 8 positions agree with TRBD1. From germline, CDR1 is GTSNPN and CDR2 SVGIG (reference sequence). The V and J ends lost 5 bases and 4 bases, in that order; junction bases with no gene match: 6. This CDR3 spans 14 amino acids. CDR3 sequence: CAWGDRWSNEKLFF. The CDR3 DNA reads as TGTGCCTGGGGGGACAGGTGGAGTAATGAAAAACTGTTTTTT.

V usage is TRBV13 and J usage is TRBJ1-1; 8 nucleotides agree with TRBD1. The CDR3 has 13 residues. The germline V gene encodes CDR1 PRHDT and CDR2 FYEKMQ (reference sequence). V was pared by 3 bases and J by 6 bases, with 3 bases of the junction left unmatched. In nucleotides, the CDR3 is TGTGCCAGCAGCTTGGGACAGGAACCTGAAGCTTTCTTT. Its protein is CASSLGQEPEAFF.

This clone was seen once. The chain employs TRBV28 and TRBJ1-4; D may be TRBD1 (5 bases). Germline loops: CDR1 MDHEN, CDR2 SYDVKM. This CDR3 spans 19 amino acids. Deletions cut 0 bases from V and 0 bases from J, with 17 bases between. The CDR3 nucleotides are TGTGCCAGCAGTTTATGGACTCCCCTAGGGGCCTCAACTAATGAAAAACTGTTTTTT. Translating gives CASSLWTPLGASTNEKLFF.

This clone was picked up one time. This chain links TRBV28 with TRBJ2-7; D tentatively fits TRBD1 or TRBD2 (5 bases each). Germline-derived CDR1 and CDR2 are MDHEN and SYDVKM. This CDR3 is 16 amino acids long. Trimming stripped 2 bases from V and 2 bases from J, with 16 bases between. The CDR3 reads CASSLLTGPAAYEQYF. As DNA, the CDR3 is TGTGCCAGCAGTTTACTTACGGGACCCGCCGCCTACGAGCAGTACTTC.